These T cell receptor beta chains were read from a single sample in a study of T-cell reconstitution after alpha-beta-depleted transplantation in children. MiXCR, run by TCRdb on the PCR reads, gives a single entry per CDR3 protein. Seen here are hundreds of thousands of distinct CDR3 sequences, around 15% observed once, and the top ten hold around 30%. Sequenced material: PBMCs, mostly from graft donor cells, taken 360 days after TCRalphabeta/CD19-depleted stem cell transplant. Receptors were obtained from a boy younger than two who had a stem cell transplant for Wiskott-Aldrich syndrome, so the T cells may come from the graft donor. Both conserved end residues are part of each CDR3. The D gene is left open where the match is weak. Clone size is stated in some rows and not others, as once, few, many or a class when expanded.

CSAIGLADSYEQYF	TGCAGTGCTATAGGACTAGCGGACTCCTACGAGCAGTACTTC	few	TRBD2	TRBJ2-7	TRBV20-1
CASSPGEAYDIQYF	TGCGCCAGCAGCCCAGGTGAAGCGTACGACATTCAGTACTTC	.	.	TRBJ2-4	TRBV5-1
CASSYSRLFNGYTF	TGTGCCAGCAGTTACTCAAGACTTTTCAATGGCTACACCTTC	few	.	TRBJ1-2	TRBV6-5
CASSLVVGIHEQFF	TGTGCCAGCAGCTTAGTGGTGGGGATCCATGAGCAGTTCTTC	.	.	TRBJ2-1	TRBV7-8
CASSYNARDTEAFF	TGTGCCAGCAGTTACAATGCGAGGGACACTGAAGCTTTCTTT	many	.	TRBJ1-1	TRBV6-5
CASSYSGWDNQPQHF	TGTGCCAGCAGTTACTCAGGGTGGGACAATCAGCCCCAGCATTTT	few	.	TRBJ1-5	TRBV6-5
CASSAGDDYGYTF	TGTGCCAGCAGTGCAGGGGATGACTATGGCTACACCTTC	many	.	TRBJ1-2	TRBV12-3/TRBV12-4
CATSREGKSEQYF	TGTGCCACCAGCAGAGAGGGAAAGTCGGAGCAGTACTTC	few	.	TRBJ2-7	TRBV15
CASSLIAGKKPQYF	TGTGCCAGCAGTTTAATCGCCGGGAAGAAGCCCCAGTACTTC	few	.	TRBJ2-5	TRBV12-3/TRBV12-4
CASSSTGGNHYEQYF	TGTGCCAGCAGCTCGACCGGCGGGAACCACTACGAGCAGTACTTC	.	.	TRBJ2-7	TRBV3-1
CASSGSGRSPSSYNEQFF	TGCGCCAGCAGCGGTAGCGGGAGGTCCCCTTCCTCCTACAATGAGCAGTTCTTC	once	TRBD2	TRBJ2-1	TRBV5-1
CASSFPRESTGELFF	TGTGCCAGCAGTTTTCCGCGGGAGTCGACCGGGGAGCTGTTTTTT	few	TRBD2	TRBJ2-2	TRBV12-3/TRBV12-4
CASSSLGAGRNEQYF	TGTGCCAGCAGTTCTTTGGGGGCAGGGCGAAACGAGCAGTACTTC	few	.	TRBJ2-7	TRBV27
CPSSSEAFF	TGTCCCAGCAGCTCCGAAGCTTTCTTT	.	.	TRBJ1-1	TRBV7-9
CASSLVRQFF	TGTGCCAGCAGCTTAGTACGGCAGTTCTTC	few	.	TRBJ2-1	TRBV7-9